The clone carrying this T cell receptor beta chain was recorded many times. The sample is drawn from a study of T-cell reconstitution after alpha-beta-depleted transplantation in children. Preparation of the TCRbeta library used unique molecular identifiers. Via MiXCR, TCRdb re-called the PCR reads, giving one row per CDR3 protein. The profile shows around 700,000 distinct CDR3 sequences, approximately 14% of them singletons. Trimming shortened V by 7 bases and J by 2 bases, and 12 bases separated the two germline ends. From germline, CDR1 is MDHEN and CDR2 SYDVKM. This CDR3 has 13 amino acids. The chain is built from TRBV28 and TRBJ2-7; D possibly uses TRBD1 or TRBD2 (5 bases each). The TCR sequence derives from a girl aged 2 to 10 with congenital amegakaryocytic thrombocytopenia, due to receive a stem cell transplant. The sequencing used PBMCs, collected before TCRalphabeta/CD19-depleted stem cell transplant. The CDR3 DNA follows: TGTGCCAGCACCTGGGACGGGGCCTACGAGCAGTACTTC. Protein sequence: CASTWDGAYEQYF.